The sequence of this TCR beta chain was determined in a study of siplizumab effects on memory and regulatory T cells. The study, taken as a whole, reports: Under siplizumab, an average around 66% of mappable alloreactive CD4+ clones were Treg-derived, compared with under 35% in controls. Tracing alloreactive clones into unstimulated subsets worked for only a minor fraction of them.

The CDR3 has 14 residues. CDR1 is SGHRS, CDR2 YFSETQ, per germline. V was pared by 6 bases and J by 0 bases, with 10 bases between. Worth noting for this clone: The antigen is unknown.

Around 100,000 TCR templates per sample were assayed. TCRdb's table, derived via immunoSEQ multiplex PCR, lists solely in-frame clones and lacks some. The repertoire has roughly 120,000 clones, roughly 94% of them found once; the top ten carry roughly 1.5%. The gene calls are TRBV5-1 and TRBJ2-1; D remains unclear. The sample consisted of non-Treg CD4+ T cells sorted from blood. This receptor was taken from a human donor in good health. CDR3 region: CASMQISSYNEQFF. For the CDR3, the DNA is TGCGCCAGCATGCAGATTTCCTCCTACAATGAGCAGTTCTTC.